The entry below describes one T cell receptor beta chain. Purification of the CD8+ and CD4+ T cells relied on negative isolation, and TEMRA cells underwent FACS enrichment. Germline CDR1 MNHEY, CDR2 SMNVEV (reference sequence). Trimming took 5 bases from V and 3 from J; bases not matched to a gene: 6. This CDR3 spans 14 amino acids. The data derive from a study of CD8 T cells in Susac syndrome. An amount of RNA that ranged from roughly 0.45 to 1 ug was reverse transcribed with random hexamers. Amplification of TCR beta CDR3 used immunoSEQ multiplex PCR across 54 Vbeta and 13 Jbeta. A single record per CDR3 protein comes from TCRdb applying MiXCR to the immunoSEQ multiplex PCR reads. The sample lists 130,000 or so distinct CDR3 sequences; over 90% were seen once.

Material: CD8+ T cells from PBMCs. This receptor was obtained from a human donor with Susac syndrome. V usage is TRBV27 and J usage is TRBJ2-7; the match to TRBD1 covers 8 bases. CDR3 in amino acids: CASSPTGDNYEQYF. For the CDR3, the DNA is TGTGCCAGCAGTCCGACAGGGGACAACTACGAGCAGTACTTC.